The rows below give T cell receptor beta chains drawn from one sample of a study of identical twins. TCRdb reprocessed the 5' RACE reads with MiXCR, giving one entry per CDR3 protein. The sample holds nearly 250,000 distinct CDR3 sequences, roughly 7% seen once. The same sample was also used in a study of yellow fever vaccine responses in identical twins.

Sequences were obtained from memory (CD45RO+) T cells sorted from blood. All receptors come from a woman aged 18-29 years in good health. CDR3s include the opening cysteine and the closing phenylalanine or tryptophan. A D gene is named only where the DNA matches it firmly. Size is stated for part of the rows, as once, few or many counts, or as a class when the clone is expanded.

CDR3nt,CDR3aa,abundance,d_gene,v_gene,j_gene
TGCGCCAGCAGTGAAGGAATCACAGATACGCAGTATTTT,CASSEGITDTQYF,few,-,TRBV10-2,TRBJ2-3
TGCAGTGCTAGGAAGAAGGCCACTGAAGCTTTCTTT,CSARKKATEAFF,-,-,TRBV20-1,TRBJ1-1
TGTGCCATCACTCCGGGACAGGGGGCCCTCGGGGAGCTGTTTTTT,CAITPGQGALGELFF,-,TRBD1,TRBV10-3,TRBJ2-2
TGTGCCAGCAGCCCGACAAGGACAGCCGTCACTGAAGCTTTCTTT,CASSPTRTAVTEAFF,few,-,TRBV3-1,TRBJ1-1
TGCAGCGGCGACATACCGGGACTATTAATCACAGATACGCAGTATTTT,CSGDIPGLLITDTQYF,many,TRBD2,TRBV29-1,TRBJ2-3
TGTGCCAGCAGCCAGAACGACAGGAGGGCTATTGAAGCTTTCTTT,CASSQNDRRAIEAFF,-,-,TRBV3-1,TRBJ1-1
TGCAGTGCTAGTCCGAGCGGGGGGGTTCGTGGGAATGAGCAGTTCTTC,CSASPSGGVRGNEQFF,few,TRBD2,TRBV20-1,TRBJ2-1
TGTGCCAGCGTAGGGCCTTCGGGGGGGCTGGTGGAGACCCAGTACTTC,CASVGPSGGLVETQYF,-,TRBD2,TRBV3-1,TRBJ2-5
TGCAGTGCTTTTACCGGGACAGGGGCCTACGAGCAGTACTTC,CSAFTGTGAYEQYF,few,TRBD1,TRBV20-1,TRBJ2-7
TGTGCCAGCAGCCATAGCGGGAGGCCACAGTATTTT,CASSHSGRPQYF,many,TRBD2,TRBV7-2,TRBJ2-3
TGTGCCAGCAGTACGGCCTATGGCTACACCTTC,CASSTAYGYTF,many,-,TRBV12-3/TRBV12-4,TRBJ1-2
TGTGCCAGCAGTTCCCCCGGGACGGAAGCTGTGACCCAGTACTTC,CASSSPGTEAVTQYF,-,-,TRBV28,TRBJ2-5
TGCGCCAGCACGATAGGAGTTGCGGGAGACTACGAGCAGTACTTC,CASTIGVAGDYEQYF,many,TRBD2,TRBV4-1,TRBJ2-7
TGCGCCAGCAGACGGTCCGGGACTAGCGGGATCGGGGAGACCCAGTACTTC,CASRRSGTSGIGETQYF,many,TRBD2,TRBV4-1,TRBJ2-5
TGTGCCACCAGCTCGGGAGGGAATTACAATGAGCAGTTCTTC,CATSSGGNYNEQFF,few,TRBD2,TRBV15,TRBJ2-1
TGCGCCAGCAGCTTGGCCTTGGGGGGGAGCTCCTACGAGCAGTACTTC,CASSLALGGSSYEQYF,few,TRBD2,TRBV5-1,TRBJ2-7
TGCGCCAGCAGCTTGGATCTATACGACAATGAGCAGTTCTTC,CASSLDLYDNEQFF,few,-,TRBV5-1,TRBJ2-1
TGTGCCAGCAGTTACTCGCGGACAGGATACACTGAAGCTTTCTTT,CASSYSRTGYTEAFF,-,TRBD1,TRBV6-5,TRBJ1-1
TGTGCCAGCAGCCCGATTGGGGCAGGGGGCTCTGGGGCCAACGTCCTGACTTTC,CASSPIGAGGSGANVLTF,few,TRBD1,TRBV3-1,TRBJ2-6
TGTGCCAGCAGCCCACATAAAAGCTCCTACGAGCAGTACTTC,CASSPHKSSYEQYF,-,-,TRBV11-2,TRBJ2-7
TGCGCCAGCAGCTTGTGGGACGGTGGTCCTGGAAACACCATATATTTT,CASSLWDGGPGNTIYF,many,-,TRBV5-1,TRBJ1-3
TGTGCCAGCACCATAGGAAGGGCAGGGGATGGCTACACCTTC,CASTIGRAGDGYTF,many,-,TRBV12-3/TRBV12-4,TRBJ1-2
TGTGCCAGCAGCCCCCTCGGGACTAGCGAAACCTACGAGCAGTACTTC,CASSPLGTSETYEQYF,-,TRBD2,TRBV7-6,TRBJ2-7
TGCAGTGCTAGAGATGGGGGGACAGTTCACTATGGCTACACCTTC,CSARDGGTVHYGYTF,many,TRBD1,TRBV20-1,TRBJ1-2
TGCAGTGCTGACACCGGGACAGGGGCCACAGATACGCAGTATTTT,CSADTGTGATDTQYF,many,TRBD1,TRBV20-1,TRBJ2-3
TGCGCCAGCAGCGCCGGGACAGGGGGCGGTCAGCCCCAGCATTTT,CASSAGTGGGQPQHF,many,TRBD1,TRBV5-1,TRBJ1-5
TGTGCCAGCAGTTACTCGTGGTCGGAGGGTCGGTTCTTC,CASSYSWSEGRFF,many,-,TRBV6-5,TRBJ2-1
TGCAGTGCTAGCCCAGTCTCGAGCTCCTACGAGCAGTACTTC,CSASPVSSSYEQYF,many,-,TRBV20-1,TRBJ2-7